Sequencing of this TCR beta chain was carried out in a study of cytomegalovirus exposure and HLA in healthy donors. General study points: Later on, analysis showed that most CMV-associated TCR beta chains appeared to be HLA-restricted. HLA alleles were associated with some 16,000 TCR beta sequences in a later analysis at 0.05 false discovery rate. Per published reports, the classifier diagnosed cytomegalovirus status with high specificity and sensitivity. An assumption of roughly uniform sequencing depth across donors underlay the presence/absence analyses.

Primers: 60 Vbeta forward and 13 Jbeta reverse. Using immunoSEQ multiplex PCR, the repertoire was profiled, and TCRdb retains in-frame clones only, with some absent. Of roughly 160,000 clones listed, around 77% are singletons. In regard to this clone: The antigen remains unidentified.

The CDR3 is made up of 14 amino acids. Germline loops: CDR1 ENHRY, CDR2 SYGVKD. Trimming removed 3 bases from V and 3 bases from J, with 9 bases in between. The source material was PBMCs. The rearrangement links TRBV10-3 to TRBJ1-5; D is perhaps TRBD1 (6 bases). This receptor was taken from a man aged 55 to 70 in good health and CMV-seronegative. The CDR3 is CAISDGQINQPQHF. The DNA of the CDR3 is TGTGCCATCAGTGATGGACAGATCAATCAGCCCCAGCATTTT.